This T cell receptor beta chain was documented in a study of identical twins. Study-wide results and caveats: Twins shared out-of-frame alpha sequences with excess low generation probability. For zero-insertion analyses, partial confounding could come from invariant MAIT and iNKT cells. Abundant beta clonotypes from cord blood bore fewer insertions; memory repertoires lacked this pattern.

TCRdb called the 5' RACE reads again in MiXCR, with one record for every CDR3 protein. The sample yields 400,000 to 600,000 distinct CDR3 sequences, under 25% seen once. V shed 1 base and J shed 2 bases, with 15 bases lying between them. Germline lookup yields CDR1 LGHNA and CDR2 YNFKEQ. The CDR3 is made up of 16 amino acids. This clonotype has just a few counts. What it recognizes is unknown. A further study also used this sample, focusing on yellow fever vaccine responses in identical twins.

The TCR comes from a young woman in good health. Sample: CD4+ T cells sorted from blood. The rearrangement links TRBV4-2 to TRBJ2-7, with D possibly TRBD2 on 6 matching bases. The CDR3 loop is CASSQGLGGNTYEQYF. CDR3 bases: TGTGCCAGCAGCCAAGGACTTGGCGGGAATACCTACGAGCAGTACTTC.